These T cell receptor beta chains were read from a single sample in a study of Graves' ophthalmopathy and Graves' hyperthyroidism. TCRdb passed the multiplex PCR reads through MiXCR, listing each CDR3 protein once. The repertoire includes over 450,000 distinct CDR3 sequences, under 15% of them detected once, and about 10% sits in the top ten. The sample was blood. The receptors originated from a woman in her twenties or thirties with Graves' ophthalmopathy. Each CDR3 is given with its conserved first and last residue. Each record gives: J gene, V gene, D gene, CDR3 protein. A D gene is named only where the DNA matches it firmly.

TRBJ2-7 TRBV12-3/TRBV12-4 NA CASSHLLVPYEQYF
TRBJ1-2 TRBV28 NA CASSQDSRGYTF
TRBJ1-1 TRBV14 NA CASSQWGVGTEAFF
TRBJ2-7 TRBV19 NA CASSSGFVTSSSYEQYF
TRBJ1-1 TRBV12-3/TRBV12-4 NA CASRPAGPTNTEAFF
TRBJ1-2 TRBV12-3/TRBV12-4 NA CASTIGHRSYGYTF
TRBJ1-1 TRBV6-5 NA CASSYRFTAGAEAFF
TRBJ1-6 TRBV6-1 TRBD1 CASSRDRGPYYNSPLHF
TRBJ2-7 TRBV2 TRBD2 CASSDFRASGSHEQYF
TRBJ1-5 TRBV30 NA CAWSFTGRSGQPQHF
TRBJ2-7 TRBV15 TRBD2 CATSRKRTSGGRYEQYF
TRBJ1-1 TRBV2 NA CASSAQVQNTEAFF
TRBJ2-7 TRBV7-8 TRBD2 CASSLWEGPSYEQYF
TRBJ1-5 TRBV12-3/TRBV12-4 NA CASSSPDGRVNQPQHF
TRBJ2-3 TRBV15 NA CATSRDWDTQYF
TRBJ1-6 TRBV9 NA CASSVSPTAMNSPLHF
NA TRBV12-3/TRBV12-4 TRBD2 CASSLGSGRYIQYF
TRBJ1-6 TRBV9 NA CASGMDMRNSPLHF
TRBJ2-7 TRBV25-1 TRBD2 CASSEFSGRGKYEQYF
TRBJ1-6 TRBV28 NA CASHQGSSYNSPLHF
TRBJ2-2 TRBV12-5 TRBD1 CASGFDRVNTGELFF
TRBJ1-5 TRBV6-1 NA CASSEPPGVSNQPQHF
TRBJ2-5 TRBV12-3/TRBV12-4 NA CASRARTSQETQYF
TRBJ2-5 TRBV12-3/TRBV12-4 NA CASTIGAATQETQYF
TRBJ1-2 TRBV12-3/TRBV12-4 TRBD1 CASSWGQKPYGYTF
TRBJ2-4 TRBV6-1 TRBD2 CASTERGGPINIQYF
TRBJ1-6 TRBV6-1 NA CASSEEEAQNSPLHF
TRBJ1-1 TRBV12-3/TRBV12-4 NA CAAAGRTEAFF
TRBJ2-4 TRBV20-1 TRBD2 CSALRRASGGAKNIQYF
TRBJ2-6 TRBV5-1 NA CASSVRGAGANVLTF
TRBJ1-1 TRBV12-3/TRBV12-4 TRBD1 CASGIRGPGTEAFF
TRBJ2-7 TRBV30 NA CACIGPPGEQYF
TRBJ2-5 TRBV6-1 NA CASTPGGHGTQYF
TRBJ1-1 TRBV11-2 NA CASSFPRIRYEVETEAFF
TRBJ2-5 TRBV27 NA CASSSRQDLETQYF